The 3 T cell receptor beta chains reported below all come from one sample, sequenced in a study of cytomegalovirus exposure and HLA in healthy donors (dated by TCRdb to 2016 to 2017). The method behind the library was the immunoSEQ multiplex PCR assay. A mixture of 60 forward primers for TCR Vbeta segments and 13 reverse primers for TCR Jbeta segments was used in the multiplex PCR. TCRdb took this table from immuneACCESS and kept in-frame rearrangements with V and J called. Such tables lack part of the clones; where checked against another copy, unresolved V genes explain under half of the gap, and the rest is unexplained. This sample's clone table shows 100,000 to 150,000 clones. Clones ranked in the top ten supply around 1.5% of the sample. Source material: PBMCs. The receptors were sampled from a woman aged 40 to 50 in good health and CMV-seronegative.

The chain is built from TRBV6-1 and TRBJ2-3; 7 nucleotides line up with TRBD1. The CDR3 has 13 residues. V shed 6 bases, J shed 9 bases, and the junction held 9 bases outside the gene matches. Per the germline V gene, CDR1 is MNHNS and CDR2 is SASEGT. In DNA, the CDR3 is TGTGCCAGCAGCAGACAGGGATCGGGCACGCAGTATTTT. This translates into CASSRQGSGTQYF.

The rearrangement joins TRBV19 to TRBJ2-5; 8 bases fit TRBD1. The closer fit of TRBJ2-7 to the DNA end suggests the J call may be wrong. The CDR3 runs 14 residues. The V gene's germline CDR1 is LNHDA and CDR2 SQIVND (reference sequence). CDR3 sequence reads: CASSKRTGNSEQYF. The CDR3 DNA reads as TGTGCCAGTAGTAAAAGGACAGGGAATAGCGAGCAGTACTTC.

The chain links TRBV11-2 to TRBJ2-7; no clear D. There are 13 residues in the CDR3. Per germline, CDR1 SGHAT and CDR2 FQNNGV. Trimming left V 5 bases short and J 2 bases short, with 10 bases between. This CDR3 is CASSLRFTYEQYF. CDR3 nucleotide sequence: TGTGCCAGCAGCCTCAGGTTTACCTACGAGCAGTACTTC.